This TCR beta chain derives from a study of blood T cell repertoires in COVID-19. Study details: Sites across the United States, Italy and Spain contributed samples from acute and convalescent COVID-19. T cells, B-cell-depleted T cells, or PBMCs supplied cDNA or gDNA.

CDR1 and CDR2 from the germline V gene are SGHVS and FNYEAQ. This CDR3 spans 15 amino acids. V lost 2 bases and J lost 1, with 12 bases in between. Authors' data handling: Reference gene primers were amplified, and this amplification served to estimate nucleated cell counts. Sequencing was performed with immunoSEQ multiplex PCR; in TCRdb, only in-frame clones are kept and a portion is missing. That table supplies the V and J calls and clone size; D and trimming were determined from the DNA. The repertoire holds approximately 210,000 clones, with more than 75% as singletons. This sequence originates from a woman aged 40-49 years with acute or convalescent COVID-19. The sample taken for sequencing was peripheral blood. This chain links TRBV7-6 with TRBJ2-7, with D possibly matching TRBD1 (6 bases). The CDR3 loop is CASSLSTGTSYEQYF. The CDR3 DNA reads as TGTGCCAGCAGCTTATCGACAGGCACGTCCTACGAGCAGTACTTC.